The 20 T cell receptor beta chains presented below share a single source sample, sequenced in a study of cytomegalovirus exposure and HLA in healthy donors. PCR employed 60 Vbeta and 13 Jbeta primers. Profiled with immunoSEQ multiplex PCR; TCRdb holds only in-frame clones, not every one. The table for this sample gives 60,000 to 70,000 clones. The sequenced material came from PBMCs. These receptors came from a boy younger than 18 in good health and CMV-seronegative.

The J gene is TRBJ2-3, the V gene TRBV6-1; the D gene is possibly TRBD2 (6 bases). The CDR3 extends over 15 amino acids. CDR1 MNHNS and CDR2 SASEGT come from the germline V gene. The ends were cut back, 8 bases at V and 1 base at J, with 16 bases in the middle. The CDR3 DNA is TGTGCCAGCGTTTGGAGGGTCCTAGGCACAGATACGCAGTATTTT. Translation gives CASVWRVLGTDTQYF.

The chain carries TRBV6-5 and TRBJ2-3, with D tentatively TRBD2 (7 bases). The CDR3 has 14 amino acids. Trimming took off 8 bases at V and 3 bases at J, with 15 bases between the two ends. Germline-derived CDR1 and CDR2 are MNHEY and SVGAGI. The CDR3 spells CASRRGRATDTQYF. For the CDR3, the DNA is TGTGCCAGCCGGCGGGGGCGAGCGACAGATACGCAGTATTTT.

This chain connects TRBV5-1 to TRBJ2-6; tentatively, D is TRBD2 (6 bases). CDR3 length: 19 amino acids. Germline CDR1 is SGHRS and CDR2 is YFSETQ. Between the trimmed V and J ends, which lost 0 bases and 0 bases, there was a span of 16 bases. Written as DNA, the CDR3 is TGCGCCAGCAGCTTGGGAGTTGACGCGGGGAACTCTGGGGCCAACGTCCTGACTTTC. It translates to CASSLGVDAGNSGANVLTF.

The CDR3 DNA reads as TGTGCCAGCTCTAATAGCGGGACCCAAGAGACCCAGTACTTC. Translating it yields CASSNSGTQETQYF. J is TRBJ2-5 and V is TRBV18; TRBD2 matches 8 bases. The CDR3 is made up of 14 amino acids. The junction had 4 bases not matched to a gene; V was cut back by 6 bases and J by 1 base. Germline CDR1 and CDR2: KGHSH and LQKENI.

V usage is TRBV7-2 and J usage is TRBJ2-1; no definite D call. V was cut by 1 base and J by 10 bases, with 8 bases left in between. Germline V CDR1 and CDR2: SGHTA, FQGNSA. CDR3 length equals 12 residues. The CDR3 DNA is TGTGCCAGCAGCTTAGGGGCGATGGAGCAGTTCTTC. Residues: CASSLGAMEQFF.

The V call is TRBV28, the J call TRBJ2-7; no clear D gene. This CDR3 has 14 amino acids. Germline CDR1 reads MDHEN; CDR2 reads SYDVKM. The V end was cut by 6 bases, the J end by 0 bases, with 12 bases between. CDR3 bases: TGTGCCAGCAGCCCCCCCCAGGCCTCCTACGAGCAGTACTTC. It yields the protein CASSPPQASYEQYF.

The V call is TRBV7-9, the J call TRBJ1-1; no clear D gene. Trimming pared 5 bases from V and 8 bases from J, leaving 15 bases between. Germline CDR1 reads SEHNR; CDR2 reads FQNEAQ (reference sequence). This CDR3 has 13 amino acids. CDR3 in amino acids: CASSLPGSQEAFF. The CDR3 DNA reads TGTGCCAGCAGCCTCCCGGGGTCGCAGGAAGCTTTCTTT.

The V gene is TRBV5-4, the J gene TRBJ2-4; 14 bases fit TRBD2. Germline CDR1 is SGHNT and CDR2 is YYREEE (reference sequence). The ends lost 3 bases at V and 6 bases at J; junction bases unmatched: 8. The CDR3 is made up of 17 amino acids. This chain's CDR3 is CASSSETSGRAPNIQYF. CDR3 coding DNA: TGTGCCAGCAGCTCGGAGACTAGCGGGAGGGCCCCAAACATTCAGTACTTC.

The CDR3 region has the DNA TGTGCCAGCAGTTCCAACCTAGACCGTAGCAATCAGCCCCAGCATTTT. Amino acids: CASSSNLDRSNQPQHF. The V call is TRBV2, the J call TRBJ1-5; no clear D gene. The germline V gene has CDR1 SNHLY and CDR2 FYNNEI. The CDR3 loop spans 16 amino acids. V lost 5 bases to trimming and J lost 0 bases, with 14 bases between them.

The gene calls are TRBV19 and TRBJ1-5, with 8 bases matching TRBD1. CDR3 length: 15 residues. The V and J ends lost 5 bases and 2 bases, in that order; junction bases with no gene match: 5. The V gene's germline CDR1 is LNHDA and CDR2 SQIVND (reference sequence). CDR3 amino acids: CASSRTGGGNQPQHF. The CDR3 DNA follows: TGTGCCAGTAGTCGCACAGGGGGGGGCAATCAGCCCCAGCATTTT.

The rearrangement uses TRBV11-2 and TRBJ1-2, with D possibly matching TRBD1 (5 bases). CDR1 is SGHAT, CDR2 FQNNGV, per germline. V lost 4 bases and J 4 bases, leaving 10 bases between the germline ends. The CDR3 extends over 13 amino acids. The CDR3 loop is CASSSTGTYGYTF. The CDR3 region has the DNA TGTGCCAGCAGCTCTACAGGCACCTATGGCTACACCTTC.

The CDR3 sequence: CASSQGLAGARKQFF. In nucleotides, the CDR3 is TGTGCCAGCAGCCAGGGACTAGCGGGGGCCAGGAAGCAGTTCTTC. V and J are TRBV6-5 and TRBJ2-1; 14 bases map to TRBD2. CDR1 and CDR2 from the germline V gene are MNHEY and SVGAGI. This CDR3 comprises 15 residues. V lost 6 bases, J lost 11 bases, and 9 bases stayed unmatched.

V usage is TRBV2 and J usage is TRBJ1-6; D not resolved. The V and J ends lost 7 bases and 7 bases respectively, with 14 bases between them. The CDR3 covers 14 residues. The germline V gene has CDR1 SNHLY and CDR2 FYNNEI. CDR3 sequence reads: CASKTAGTNSPLHF. CDR3 bases: TGTGCCAGCAAAACCGCGGGCACAAATTCACCCCTCCACTTT.

The CDR3 loop reads CASSAPRVNTGELFF. DNA for the CDR3: TGTGCCAGCAGCGCCCCCAGGGTAAACACCGGGGAGCTGTTTTTT. V usage is TRBV11-2 and J usage is TRBJ2-2; possible D gene TRBD1, 5 bases. Looked up from germline, CDR1 is SGHAT and CDR2 is FQNNGV. CDR3 length equals 15 residues. The V end lost 5 bases, the J end lost 2 bases, and 12 bases lay between the germline ends.

V and J are TRBV6-5 and TRBJ2-1; 10 nucleotides line up with TRBD2. Per germline, CDR1 MNHEY and CDR2 SVGAGI. This CDR3 contains 15 residues. V was pared by 4 bases and J by 1 base, with 1 base of the junction left unmatched. The CDR3: CASSSSGRSYNEQFF. The CDR3 coding sequence is TGTGCCAGCAGTTCTAGCGGGAGATCCTACAATGAGCAGTTCTTC.

The chain uses TRBV27 and TRBJ2-3, with D perhaps TRBD2 (6 bases). There are 15 residues in the CDR3. Germline CDR1 is MNHEY and CDR2 is SMNVEV (reference sequence). V was trimmed by 5 bases and J by 0 bases, leaving 12 bases between them. As DNA, the CDR3 is TGTGCCAGCAGTGGACTGGCGGGGAGCACAGATACGCAGTATTTT. As protein: CASSGLAGSTDTQYF.

A word on this clone: At the DNA level, this CDR3 is encoded by other sequences in the same sample as well. The chain carries TRBV18 and TRBJ2-7; TRBD1 aligns across 10 bases. Trimming removed 6 bases from V and 2 bases from J; junction bases left unmatched: 4. Germline V CDR1 and CDR2: KGHSH, LQKENI. CDR3 length: 14 amino acids. The CDR3 sequence: CASSPGTGAYEQYF. The CDR3 DNA reads as TGTGCCAGCTCCCCGGGGACAGGGGCCTACGAGCAGTACTTC.

CDR3 sequence reads: CASSDVTGVTDTQYF. The DNA of the CDR3 is TGTGCCAGCAGTGATGTGACAGGAGTCACAGATACGCAGTATTTT. The rearrangement uses TRBV6-1 and TRBJ2-3; weak D call: TRBD1 (6 bases). There are 15 residues in the CDR3. Per the germline V gene, CDR1 is MNHNS and CDR2 is SASEGT. V was clipped by 3 bases and J by 2 bases, with 12 bases between them.

The V gene is TRBV19, the J gene TRBJ2-2, with 8 bases identical to TRBD2. V shed 3 bases and J 2 bases; nucleotides not matched to a gene: 8. This CDR3 has 17 residues. Germline V CDR1 and CDR2: LNHDA, SQIVND (reference sequence). The CDR3 sequence is CASSILGSGVNTGELFF. Written as DNA, the CDR3 is TGTGCCAGTAGTATTCTTGGTAGCGGGGTAAACACCGGGGAGCTGTTTTTT.

The V gene is TRBV7-6, the J gene TRBJ2-5; D not certain. The V and J ends lost 1 base and 1 base respectively, with 4 bases between them. The CDR3 contains 13 residues. CDR1 and CDR2 (germline): SGHVS, FNYEAQ. The CDR3 spells CASSLGLQETQYF. CDR3 nucleotides: TGTGCCAGCAGCTTAGGACTCCAAGAGACCCAGTACTTC. Full variable domain (remainder filled in from reference TRBV7-6 and TRBJ2-5): GAGVSQSPRYKVTKRGQDVALRCDPISGHVSLYWYRQALGQGPEFLTYFNYEAQQDKSGLPNDRFSAERPEGSISTLTIQRTEQRDSAMYRCASSLGLQETQYFGPGTRLLVL.